Listed below are T cell receptor beta chains from one sample, sequenced in a study of brain metastases from non-small cell lung cancer. Here immunoSEQ multiplex PCR was the method, and the copy in TCRdb shows in-frame clones only, minus some. The sample has fewer than 1,500 clones; less than 85% are singletons. Sequencing used tissue from a brain metastasis. The receptors were sampled from a donor older than 35 with non-small cell lung cancer. CDR3s include the opening cysteine and the closing phenylalanine or tryptophan. D genes are given only for firm matches. Not all rows give a size; the values are once, few, many and, for expanded clones, a class.

>TRBV4-2|.|.|TRBJ2-7
TGTGCCAACAGCCTAGCTGCAGGACCCTACGAGCAGTACTTC
CANSLAAGPYEQYF
>TRBV19|once|.|TRBJ2-1
TGTGCCAGTAGTTCTAACCCCACAGGGTCCTACAACAATGAGCAGTTCTTC
CASSSNPTGSYNNEQFF
>TRBV12-5|.|TRBD2|TRBJ2-5
TGTGCTAGTGGTTCCGGACTAGCGGGAGTTGGGGAGACCCAGTACTTC
CASGSGLAGVGETQYF
>TRBV3-1/TRBV3-2|.|TRBD2|TRBJ2-3
TGTGCCAGCAGCCCGGGAGGACCCACATCAGATACGCAGTATTTT
CASSPGGPTSDTQYF
>TRBV2|.|.|TRBJ2-1
TGTGCCAGCAGTGAATCGTCACTGAACTACAATGAGCAGTTCTTC
CASSESSLNYNEQFF
>TRBV6-5|.|.|TRBJ1-5
TGTGCCAGCGGCCAGGGACGGGAGGAAAATCAGCCCCAGCATTTT
CASGQGREENQPQHF
>TRBV5-1|.|TRBD2|TRBJ2-5
TGCGCCAGCAGCTTACTAGCGGGTTCAGAGACCCAGTACTTC
CASSLLAGSETQYF
>TRBV10-3|once|.|TRBJ1-3
TGTGCCATCAACGGCCGTGGAAACACCATATATTTT
CAINGRGNTIYF
>TRBV10-2|once|TRBD2|TRBJ2-3
TGCGCCAGCAGTCCCCCCGGACTAGCCACAGATACGCAGTATTTT
CASSPPGLATDTQYF
>TRBV3-1/TRBV3-2|.|.|TRBJ2-1
TGTGCCAGCAGCCAAGATCTAAGGGGCGGCTCACACGTCGAGCAGTTCTTC
CASSQDLRGGSHVEQFF
>TRBV13|.|TRBD1|TRBJ1-1
TGTGCCAGCAGCGTGACAGGGGGGACTGAAGCTTTCTTT
CASSVTGGTEAFF
>TRBV9|.|.|TRBJ2-1
TGTGCCAGCAGCGAGGGACTGCCAGGCCTATACAATGAGCAGTTCTTC
CASSEGLPGLYNEQFF
>TRBV10-2|few|.|TRBJ1-1
TGCGCCAGCAGTGGATTACAGGCGTACACTGAAGCTTTCTTT
CASSGLQAYTEAFF
>TRBV6-5|.|.|TRBJ2-7
TGTGCCAGCAGTCGACGTCCGGCACCGGACTACGAGCAGTACTTC
CASSRRPAPDYEQYF
>TRBV14|few|.|TRBJ2-1
TGTGCCAGCAGCCAAGGAGGCCGTTACAATGAGCAGTTCTTC
CASSQGGRYNEQFF
>TRBV6-2/TRBV6-3|.|.|TRBJ1-3
TGTGCCAGCAGCCACGGGAGCTCTGGAAACACCATATATTTT
CASSHGSSGNTIYF
>TRBV9|.|.|TRBJ2-5
TGTGCCAGCAGCGTAGACTTCAGGGGCCAAGAGACCCAGTACTTC
CASSVDFRGQETQYF
>TRBV5-5|.|.|TRBJ1-2
TGTGCCAGCAGCATAGATAACTATGGCTACACCTTC
CASSIDNYGYTF
>TRBV10-3|.|TRBD2|TRBJ2-3
TGTGCCATCAGGCCGTCGGCGGGAGGGCTAGGAGATACGCAGTATTTT
CAIRPSAGGLGDTQYF
>TRBV2|.|.|TRBJ2-2
TGTGCCAGCAAATGGGATCTGAACACCGGGGAGCTGTTTTTT
CASKWDLNTGELFF
>TRBV2|.|.|TRBJ1-1
TGTGCCAGCAGTGAAGCTGGGGCGCGAATGAACACTGAAGCTTTCTTT
CASSEAGARMNTEAFF
>TRBV5-1|.|.|TRBJ1-1
TGCGCCAGCAGCTTGAGGAACCCCACGAGAACTGAAGCTTTCTTT
CASSLRNPTRTEAFF
>TRBV23-1|.|TRBD1|TRBJ1-5
TGCGCCAGCACCATGGGTCTTTCCGGGACAGGTATCAATCAGCCCCAGCATTTT
CASTMGLSGTGINQPQHF
>TRBV5-1|.|.|TRBJ1-4
TGCGCCAGCAGCCCCACCCAGTTTGAAAAACTGTTTTTT
CASSPTQFEKLFF
>TRBV20-1|few|.|TRBJ2-5
TGCAGTGCTAGTCTTGGGCAAGAGACCCAGTACTTC
CSASLGQETQYF
>TRBV27|.|TRBD2|TRBJ2-1
TGTGCCAGCAGTCCCACTGGCGAGCGGGGGACCGCCTCCTACAATGAGCAGTTCTTC
CASSPTGERGTASYNEQFF
>TRBV5-4|.|TRBD1|TRBJ2-7
TGTGCCAGCAGCTTGGGGGTGACAGGGGATCTCGAGCAGTACTTC
CASSLGVTGDLEQYF
>TRBV7-3|.|.|TRBJ2-7
TGTGCCAGCAGCCTAAGCCCTAGCTACGAGCAGTACTTC
CASSLSPSYEQYF
>TRBV9|.|.|TRBJ2-7
TGTGCCAGCAGCGTAGGTCGGTCCGGCTATGAGCAGTACTTC
CASSVGRSGYEQYF
>TRBV7-2|.|.|TRBJ2-3
TGTGCCAGCAGCTTTTCAACAGATACGCAGTATTTT
CASSFSTDTQYF
>TRBV30|once|TRBD1|TRBJ1-3
TGTGCCTGGAAGACCGGGACAGGGGCTGGAAACACCATATATTTT
CAWKTGTGAGNTIYF
>TRBV7-2|.|.|TRBJ2-1
TGTGCCAGCAGCCCAGCCTCCAATGAGCAGTTCTTC
CASSPASNEQFF
>TRBV5-5|.|.|TRBJ2-7
TGTGCCAGCAGCTTGGACTGGGGCGAGCAGTACTTC
CASSLDWGEQYF
>TRBV6-5|.|.|TRBJ2-7
TGTGCCAGCTCTAGGCAGGCGAGCTCCTACGAGCAGTACTTC
CASSRQASSYEQYF
>TRBV6-5|.|.|TRBJ2-7
TGTGCCAGCGGGACTTCTACCTCCTACGAGCAGTACTTC
CASGTSTSYEQYF
>TRBV6-6|.|.|TRBJ2-1
TGTGCCAGCAGTTCCTTCGACAGGGAGCAGTTCTTC
CASSSFDREQFF
>TRBV7-8|.|.|TRBJ2-1
TGTGCCAGCAGCCCAGCCTCCAATGAGCAGTTCTTC
CASSPASNEQFF
>TRBV5-8|.|TRBD1|TRBJ1-2
TGTGCCAGCAGCTTGCGGGACAGGATTAACTATGGCTACACCTTC
CASSLRDRINYGYTF
>TRBV7-3|.|TRBD1|TRBJ2-3
TGTGCCAGCAGCGGCCAGGGGGCAGATACGCAGTATTTT
CASSGQGADTQYF
>TRBV6-6|.|.|TRBJ2-2
TGTGCCAGCAGTTACGCGGCTCAAGAAAGGACCGGAGAGCTGTTTTTT
CASSYAAQERTGELFF
>TRBV19|.|TRBD1|TRBJ1-1
TGTGCCAGTGTGTTGGGACAGAGGAGGGACCTAATCACTGAAGCTTTCTTT
CASVLGQRRDLITEAFF
>TRBV24-1|.|TRBD1|TRBJ2-4
TGTGCCACCAGTGATACCCGGACAGGAAACATTCAGTACTTT
CATSDTRTGNIQYF
>TRBV28|.|.|TRBJ1-1
TGTGCCAGCAGTTTTTTTATTCGGGGCTTCAACACTGAAGCTTTCTTT
CASSFFIRGFNTEAFF
>TRBV12-3/TRBV12-4|.|.|TRBJ1-4
TGTGCCAGCAGTCCTCACTCTAGGGAAAAACTGTTTTTT
CASSPHSREKLFF
>TRBV11-1|.|.|TRBJ1-2
TGTGCCAGCAGCTTATGGACGGACTTTGGCTACACCTTC
CASSLWTDFGYTF
>TRBV7-3|.|.|TRBJ1-2
TGTGCCAGCAGCTTTCGGGGCGACTATGGCTACACCTTC
CASSFRGDYGYTF
>TRBV7-9|.|.|TRBJ2-3
TGTGCCAGCAGCTTAGCAGATACGCAGTATTTT
CASSLADTQYF
>TRBV5-1|.|TRBD1|TRBJ1-2
TGCGCCAGTCGGTTAGGACAGGACTATGGCTACACCTTC
CASRLGQDYGYTF
>TRBV2|.|.|TRBJ2-5
TGTGCCAGCAGTGAAGTAGAGACCCAGTACTTC
CASSEVETQYF
>TRBV7-9|once|TRBD1|TRBJ2-5
TGTGCCAGCAGCTTAGCAGGGGGCGCTGGAGAGACCCAGTACTTC
CASSLAGGAGETQYF
>TRBV10-2|.|.|TRBJ2-1
TGCGCCAGCAGTGTATACAATGAGCAGTTCTTC
CASSVYNEQFF
>TRBV18|.|.|TRBJ1-2
TGTGCCAGCTCACCCACGGGGGGACCCAACTATGGCTACACCTTC
CASSPTGGPNYGYTF